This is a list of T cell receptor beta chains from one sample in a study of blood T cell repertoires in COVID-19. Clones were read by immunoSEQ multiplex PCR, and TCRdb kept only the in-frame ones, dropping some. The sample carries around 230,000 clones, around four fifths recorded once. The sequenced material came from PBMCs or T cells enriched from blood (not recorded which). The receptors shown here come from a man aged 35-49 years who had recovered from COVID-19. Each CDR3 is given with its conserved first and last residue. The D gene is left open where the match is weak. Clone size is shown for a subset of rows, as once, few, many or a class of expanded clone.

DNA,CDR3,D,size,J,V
TGTGCCAGCAGCTTGGAGCAGGACTCCTACGAGCAGTACTTC,CASSLEQDSYEQYF,NA,NA,TRBJ2-7,TRBV5-4
TGTGCCACCAGTGATGGACAGGGCTGGTATGGCTACACCTTC,CATSDGQGWYGYTF,TRBD1,NA,TRBJ1-2,TRBV24-1
TGTGCCAGCAGCTTATACAGGGGGGGCTACAATGAGCAGTTCTTC,CASSLYRGGYNEQFF,NA,many,TRBJ2-1,TRBV7-8
TGTGCCAGCAGTATCATCGGACGGGGAGGAAACACTGAAGCTTTCTTT,CASSIIGRGGNTEAFF,NA,NA,TRBJ1-1,TRBV28
TGTGCCAGCAGTTTAAGGACAGGCGACACCATATATTTT,CASSLRTGDTIYF,TRBD1,few,TRBJ1-3,TRBV28
TGCGCCAGCAGTCCAAGAGTCACGGGTAGCAATCAGCCCCAGCATTTT,CASSPRVTGSNQPQHF,NA,NA,TRBJ1-5,TRBV4-1
TGTGCCAGCAGCTCCTCTAACAGGCGTCATTATGAAAAACTGTTTTTT,CASSSSNRRHYEKLFF,NA,NA,TRBJ1-4,TRBV7-6
TGTGCCAGCAGCTCCTCTGCGGGGGGATTGGAGACCCAGTACTTC,CASSSSAGGLETQYF,TRBD2,NA,TRBJ2-5,TRBV9
TGTGCCAGCAGCTTGAGGGGGAGAGGTAGGACCGGGGAGCTGTTTTTT,CASSLRGRGRTGELFF,NA,NA,TRBJ2-2,TRBV5-4
TGTGCCAGCAGCGCCACTGGACTAGCGGGGGGGCCAGATACGCAGTATTTT,CASSATGLAGGPDTQYF,TRBD2,NA,TRBJ2-3,TRBV9
TGTGCCAGCATGCAATGGAGACGGAGTAGCACAGATACGCAGTATTTT,CASMQWRRSSTDTQYF,NA,NA,TRBJ2-3,TRBV2
TGTGCCAGTAGTGAAACAGGGAACTATGGCTACACCTTC,CASSETGNYGYTF,NA,few,TRBJ1-2,TRBV19
TGTGCCAGCAGCCAGGGATTAACAGGCCCTGTTGAAAAACTGTTTTTT,CASSQGLTGPVEKLFF,NA,NA,TRBJ1-4,TRBV7-2
TGTGCCATCAGTGAGTCGATCCCAGTCAATTCACCCCTCCACTTT,CAISESIPVNSPLHF,NA,NA,TRBJ1-6,TRBV10-3
TGCGCCAGCACCCGACAGGACTACGAGCAGTACTTC,CASTRQDYEQYF,NA,NA,TRBJ2-7,TRBV5-1
TGTGCCAGCAGCGCGGGACTACCTTTT,CASSAGLPF,NA,NA,TRBJ2-3,TRBV21-1
TGTGCCAGCAGCCTACTAGCGGGCCTCTCCTACAATGAGCAGTTCTTC,CASSLLAGLSYNEQFF,TRBD2,NA,TRBJ2-1,TRBV28
TGTGCCAGCAGTAACGGGGAAAGGGGGGAGCAGTACTTC,CASSNGERGEQYF,NA,NA,TRBJ2-7,TRBV6-5
TGCGCCAGCAGTAATCTAGCGGGAGTAGGTTACAATGAGCAGTTCTTC,CASSNLAGVGYNEQFF,TRBD2,NA,TRBJ2-1,TRBV10-1
TGCAGCGCAAACTTTCTTTACAGGGGTGAAACCTACAATGAGCAGTTCTTC,CSANFLYRGETYNEQFF,TRBD1,NA,TRBJ2-1,TRBV29-1
TGTGCCAGCAGCTTAGCAGATCCAGCGGGAGACGAGCAGTACTTC,CASSLADPAGDEQYF,TRBD2,few,TRBJ2-7,TRBV7-8
TGTGCCAGCTCACCAATAGCGGGAGGGCAAGAGACCCAGTACTTC,CASSPIAGGQETQYF,TRBD2,NA,TRBJ2-5,TRBV18
TGTGCCCCCGGGGACAGGGAAGGCTACACCTTC,CAPGDREGYTF,TRBD1,once,TRBJ1-2,TRBV3-1/TRBV3-2
TGTGCCAGCAGTCGCCCTAGCGGAACGACAGATACGCAGTATTTT,CASSRPSGTTDTQYF,TRBD2,NA,TRBJ2-3,TRBV28
TGCGCCAGCAGCCAATTCAGAGGCTCTGGAAACACCATATATTTT,CASSQFRGSGNTIYF,NA,NA,TRBJ1-3,TRBV4-1
TGTGCCAGCAGCTCTTCTTTTGCTGGGGCCAACGTCCTGACTTTC,CASSSSFAGANVLTF,NA,NA,TRBJ2-6,TRBV7-6
TGTGCCAGCAGTTTAACGGGGACAGCTAGAGAGACCCAGTACTTC,CASSLTGTARETQYF,TRBD1,NA,TRBJ2-5,TRBV28
TGTGCCAGTAGGAGCAGGGATTGGGGCGCGGACACCGGGGAGCTGTTTTTT,CASRSRDWGADTGELFF,NA,NA,TRBJ2-2,TRBV19
TGTGCCAGCAGCCATTCGGGAGAGACCCAGTACTTC,CASSHSGETQYF,NA,NA,TRBJ2-5,TRBV14
TGTGCCATCAGTGAAGACAGGGGGCAAAATTCACCCCTCCACTTT,CAISEDRGQNSPLHF,TRBD1,NA,TRBJ1-6,TRBV10-3
TGTGCCACCAGTGACCCGAAGACTAGCGGGAGGGCGAACACCGGGGAGCTGTTTTTT,CATSDPKTSGRANTGELFF,TRBD2,NA,TRBJ2-2,TRBV24-1
TGTGCCAGCAGCTTTACAGTAGGCTATGGCTACACCTTC,CASSFTVGYGYTF,NA,NA,TRBJ1-2,TRBV5-4
TGTGCCAGCAGTCTTGGACAGGGATACTACGAGCAGTACTTC,CASSLGQGYYEQYF,TRBD1,NA,TRBJ2-7,TRBV27
TGTGCCATCAGTGAGTTTCAAGCGGTGTCTTACAATGAGCAGTTCTTC,CAISEFQAVSYNEQFF,NA,NA,TRBJ2-1,TRBV10-3
TGTGCCAGCAGCCCGCTTCTGTCGAGGCGGGAGTGGGTCGATACGCAGTATTTT,CASSPLLSRREWVDTQYF,TRBD2,NA,TRBJ2-3,TRBV7-2
TGTGCCAGCAGCCCCAGGGACAGACTCTATGGCTACACCTTC,CASSPRDRLYGYTF,TRBD1,NA,TRBJ1-2,TRBV11-2
TGCGCCAGCAGCTTAAAGACAGGGGGACATGATGAAAAACTGTTTTTT,CASSLKTGGHDEKLFF,TRBD1,NA,TRBJ1-4,TRBV5-1
TGTGCCAGTAGTATAAGTTCGGGCGGACTAGCGGCCACAGATACGCAGTATTTT,CASSISSGGLAATDTQYF,TRBD2,NA,TRBJ2-3,TRBV19
TGTGCCAGCAGCCGAGACATTGAGCTCACTGAAGCTTTCTTT,CASSRDIELTEAFF,NA,NA,TRBJ1-1,TRBV5-4
TGTGCCAGCAGTTTCAGCGGGAACCACGAGCAGTACTTC,CASSFSGNHEQYF,TRBD2,NA,TRBJ2-7,TRBV27
TGTGCCAGCACCCTACAGGGGGCAGGAGAGCAGTACTTC,CASTLQGAGEQYF,TRBD1,few,TRBJ2-7,TRBV6-6
TGTGCCTGGAGTGGGTTCGGACAGGGGAGAGTCCCCTACTCCTACGAGCAGTACTTC,CAWSGFGQGRVPYSYEQYF,TRBD1,NA,TRBJ2-7,TRBV30
TGTGCCAGCAGCCCCGGGACTAGTGGGGATACGCAGTATTTT,CASSPGTSGDTQYF,TRBD2,NA,TRBJ2-3,TRBV7-3
TGTGCCAGCAGTTTAGCGGGAGTTTCAGATACGCAGTATTTT,CASSLAGVSDTQYF,TRBD2,NA,TRBJ2-3,TRBV11-2
TGTGCCAGCAGTTTCCACAGGGGAGGCGAAAAACTGTTTTTT,CASSFHRGGEKLFF,TRBD1,NA,TRBJ1-4,TRBV27
TGTGCCAGCAGCTTATCTCCACAGCCCCAGACCCAGTACTTC,CASSLSPQPQTQYF,NA,NA,TRBJ2-5,TRBV7-8